These 14 T cell receptor beta chains share one sample of origin, sequenced in a study of T-cell reconstitution after alpha-beta-depleted transplantation in children. The TCRbeta library was prepared with unique molecular identifiers. MiXCR, run by TCRdb on the PCR reads, gives a single entry per CDR3 protein. The repertoire includes approximately 170,000 distinct CDR3 sequences, around 10% of them detected once, and about 13% sits in the top ten. This specimen was PBMCs, taken before TCRalphabeta/CD19-depleted stem cell transplant. Receptors were obtained from a boy aged 2 to 9 with acute myeloid leukemia, due to receive a stem cell transplant.

The sample holds many counts of this clonotype. The J gene is TRBJ2-1, the V gene TRBV28; TRBD1 might be the D (6 bases). Germline-derived CDR1 and CDR2 are MDHEN and SYDVKM. The CDR3 loop spans 15 amino acids. V dropped 6 bases and J dropped 0 bases, with 12 bases sitting between them. CDR3 residues: CASRGDTGSYNEQFF. CDR3 in DNA: TGTGCCAGCAGGGGGGACACCGGCTCCTACAATGAGCAGTTCTTC.

There are many counts of this clonotype. This sequence joins TRBV24-1 and TRBJ2-4; D is undetermined. CDR1 and CDR2 from the germline V gene are KGHDR and SFDVKD. The CDR3 is 13 residues long. The ends were cut back, 3 bases at V and 8 bases at J, with 10 bases in the middle. The CDR3 spells CATSDSDTDIQYF. The CDR3, as DNA: TGTGCCACCAGTGATAGCGACACTGACATTCAGTACTTC.

This clonotype was seen repeatedly, ten times or more. The chain carries TRBV5-1 and TRBJ1-1; the D gene is possibly TRBD1 (5 bases). The CDR3 length is 14 residues. Germline V gene data show CDR1 as SGHRS and CDR2 as YFSETQ. Trimming removed 0 bases from V and 8 bases from J, with 14 bases in between. CDR3: CASSLGSSGVEAFF. CDR3 bases: TGCGCCAGCAGCTTGGGGAGTTCGGGGGTGGAAGCTTTCTTT. The full variable domain, rest sourced from reference TRBV5-1 and TRBJ1-1, is KAGVTQTPRYLIKTRGQQVTLSCSPISGHRSVSWYQQTPGQGLQFLFEYFSETQRNKGNFPGRFSGRQFSNSRSEMNVSTLELGDSALYLCASSLGSSGVEAFFGQGTRLTVV.

This clonotype came up many times. This chain joins TRBV20-1 and TRBJ2-2, with TRBD1 matching 8 bases. The CDR3 consists of 14 residues. In germline, CDR1 is DFQATT, CDR2 SNEGSKA (reference sequence). J lost 5 bases, V lost 7 bases, and 9 bases had no gene match. CDR3 amino acids: CSVPDRAGTGELFF. CDR3 DNA: TGCAGTGTCCCGGACAGGGCGGGGACCGGGGAGCTGTTTTTT.

The table lists this clonotype with many counts. The CDR3 coding sequence is TGTGCCAGCAGTCCATCGCCTTTCCGCACAGATACGCAGTATTTT. Translated: CASSPSPFRTDTQYF. The chain recombines TRBV6-1 with TRBJ2-3; D remains unclear. This CDR3 is built from 15 residues. The germline gives CDR1 MNHNS, CDR2 SASEGT. V gave up 5 bases and J gave up 1 base, with 13 bases separating them.

The table lists this clonotype with many counts. This chain uses TRBV6-5 with TRBJ2-1; the D gene could be TRBD1 or TRBD2 (5 bases each). V was pared by 0 bases and J by 8 bases, with 8 bases between. The V gene's germline CDR1 is MNHEY and CDR2 SVGAGI. This CDR3 has 13 residues. The CDR3 sequence: CASSYSEGYEQFF. The CDR3 coding sequence is TGTGCCAGCAGTTACTCCGAGGGGTATGAGCAGTTCTTC.

V and J are TRBV14 and TRBJ2-7; D is uncertain. Germline-derived CDR1 and CDR2 are SGHDN and FVKESK. The V end lost 1 base, the J end lost 2 bases, and 15 bases lay between the germline ends. There are 16 residues in the CDR3. Written as DNA, the CDR3 is TGTGCCAGCAGCCAAGGCCCTTCTGGGTTCACCTACGAGCAGTACTTC. This sequence encodes CASSQGPSGFTYEQYF.

This clonotype was seen many times. The rearrangement uses TRBV30 and TRBJ2-2; D might be TRBD2 (5 bases). The CDR3 is 16 residues long. The V gene lost 5 bases and the J gene lost 4 bases, with 20 bases spanning the gap. Germline CDR1 GTSNPN, CDR2 SVGIG (reference sequence). The CDR3, as DNA: TGTGCCTGGGTACTGAAGGGAGCCGTGGGCACCGGGGAGCTGTTTTTT. Translation: CAWVLKGAVGTGELFF.

This clonotype has a count of ten or more. The chain couples TRBV5-1 to TRBJ2-6; D unresolved. The CDR3 contains 16 residues. Germline lookup yields CDR1 SGHRS and CDR2 YFSETQ. V lost 2 bases, J lost 0 bases, and 9 bases lay in between. The CDR3 DNA follows: TGCGCCAGCAGCTTAGGCGCCAGCTCTGGGGCCAACGTCCTGACTTTC. Translating gives CASSLGASSGANVLTF.

This clonotype came up many times. The chain uses TRBV12-3 or TRBV12-4 and TRBJ2-1; TRBD1 matches at 7 bases. V lost 6 bases and J lost 0; bases outside the gene matches: 5. This CDR3 contains 15 residues. CDR3 nucleotide sequence: TGTGCCAGCAGCCCGGGACAGAGCTCCTACAATGAGCAGTTCTTC. Encoded protein: CASSPGQSSYNEQFF.

The sample holds many counts of this clonotype. The rearrangement links TRBV10-2 to TRBJ2-1; possible D gene TRBD2, 7 bases. V dropped 2 bases and J dropped 8 bases, with 19 bases sitting between them. The CDR3 has 16 residues. CDR1 WSHSY and CDR2 SAAADI come from the germline V gene. DNA for the CDR3: TGCGCCAGCAGTGAGGGGGGACGGGGAGGGGGGGATGAGCAGTTCTTC. Translating it yields CASSEGGRGGGDEQFF.

V and J are TRBV2 and TRBJ1-1; D gene unclear. Germline V lookup: CDR1 SNHLY, CDR2 FYNNEI. The germline V and J ends were trimmed by 5 bases and 6 bases, with 7 bases remaining between them. The CDR3 totals 11 residues. The CDR3 region is CASSQRSEAFF. In DNA, the CDR3 is TGTGCCAGCAGTCAAAGATCTGAAGCTTTCTTT.

This clonotype was seen at least ten times. The chain couples TRBV15 to TRBJ1-4; D is uncertain. The V end lost 0 bases, the J end lost 9 bases, and 17 bases lay between the germline ends. This CDR3 has 16 amino acids. Germline CDR1 reads LNHNV; CDR2 reads YYDKDF (reference sequence). CDR3 coding DNA: TGTGCCACCAGCAGAGATGGGGAGTTAGGGAGAAAAAAACTGTTTTTT. Translating it yields CATSRDGELGRKKLFF.

The V call is TRBV14, the J call TRBJ2-7, with 8 bases fitting TRBD2. The CDR3 has 15 residues. The germline V gene encodes CDR1 SGHDN and CDR2 FVKESK. The J segment lost 4 bases and the V segment lost 5 bases, leaving 10 bases of the junction unmatched. The DNA for the CDR3 is TGTGCCAGCAGCTCGATGTCCGGGAGGGCGTACGAGCAGTACTTC. Encoded protein: CASSSMSGRAYEQYF.